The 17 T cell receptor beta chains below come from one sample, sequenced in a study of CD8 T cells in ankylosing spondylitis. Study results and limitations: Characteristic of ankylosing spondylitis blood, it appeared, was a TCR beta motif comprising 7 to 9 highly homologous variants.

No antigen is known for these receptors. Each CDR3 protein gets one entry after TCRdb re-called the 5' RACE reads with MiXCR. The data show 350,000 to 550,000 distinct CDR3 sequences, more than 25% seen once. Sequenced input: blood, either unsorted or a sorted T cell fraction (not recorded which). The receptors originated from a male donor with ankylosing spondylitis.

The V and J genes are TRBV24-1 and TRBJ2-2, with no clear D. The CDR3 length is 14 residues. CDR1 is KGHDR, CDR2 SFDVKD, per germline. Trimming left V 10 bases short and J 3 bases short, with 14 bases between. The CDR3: CATKDNRHTGELFF. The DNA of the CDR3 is TGTGCCACTAAGGATAACCGACACACCGGGGAGCTGTTTTTT.

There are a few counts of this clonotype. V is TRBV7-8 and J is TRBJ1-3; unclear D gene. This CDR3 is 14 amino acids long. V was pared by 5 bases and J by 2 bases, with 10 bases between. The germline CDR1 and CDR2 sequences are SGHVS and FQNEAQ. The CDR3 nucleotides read TGTGCCAGCAGCCGAGGGTCTACTGGAAACACCATATATTTT. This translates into CASSRGSTGNTIYF.

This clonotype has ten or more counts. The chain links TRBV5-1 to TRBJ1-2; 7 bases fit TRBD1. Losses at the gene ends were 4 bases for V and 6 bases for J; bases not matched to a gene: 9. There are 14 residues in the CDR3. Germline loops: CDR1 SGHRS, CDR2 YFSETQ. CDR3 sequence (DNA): TGCGCCAGCAGCCAAGGAGGGGGCAGAAATGGCTACACCTTC. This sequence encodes CASSQGGGRNGYTF.

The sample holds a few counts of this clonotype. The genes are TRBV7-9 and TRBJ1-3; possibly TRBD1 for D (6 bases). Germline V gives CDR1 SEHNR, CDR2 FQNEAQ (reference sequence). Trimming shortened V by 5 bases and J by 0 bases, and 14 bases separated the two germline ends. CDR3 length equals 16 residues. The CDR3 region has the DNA TGTGCCAGCAGCAAGCGACAGGTCAGCTCTGGAAACACCATATATTTT. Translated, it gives CASSKRQVSSGNTIYF.

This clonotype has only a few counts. In nucleotides, the CDR3 is TGTGCCAGCAGTTTAGAAGTAGGGGAGACCCAGTACTTC. Protein: CASSLEVGETQYF. The genes are TRBV12-3 or TRBV12-4 and TRBJ2-5; D not certain. CDR3 size: 13 residues. V lost 1 base, J lost 5 bases, and 8 bases lay in between.

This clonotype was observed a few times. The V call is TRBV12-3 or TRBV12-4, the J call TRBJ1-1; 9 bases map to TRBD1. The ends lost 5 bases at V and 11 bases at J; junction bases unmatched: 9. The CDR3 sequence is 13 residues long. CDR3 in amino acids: CASSLRDRVTAFF. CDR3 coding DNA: TGTGCCAGCAGTCTCCGGGACAGGGTAACGGCTTTCTTT.

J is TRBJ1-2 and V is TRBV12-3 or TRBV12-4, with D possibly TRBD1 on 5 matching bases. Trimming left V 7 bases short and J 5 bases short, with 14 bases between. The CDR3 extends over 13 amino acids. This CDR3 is CASTRGRSYGYTF. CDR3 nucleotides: TGTGCCAGCACCCGGGGACGGTCTTATGGCTACACCTTC.

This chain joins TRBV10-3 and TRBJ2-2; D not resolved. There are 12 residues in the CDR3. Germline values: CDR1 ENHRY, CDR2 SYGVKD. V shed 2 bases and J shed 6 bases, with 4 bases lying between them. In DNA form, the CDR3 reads TGTGCCATCAGTGAGGGTGCCGGGGAGCTGTTTTTT. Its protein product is CAISEGAGELFF.

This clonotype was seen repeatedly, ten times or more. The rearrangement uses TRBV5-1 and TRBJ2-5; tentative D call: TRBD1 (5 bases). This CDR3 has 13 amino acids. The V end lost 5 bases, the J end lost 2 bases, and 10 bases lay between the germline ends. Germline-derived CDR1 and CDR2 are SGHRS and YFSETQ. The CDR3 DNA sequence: TGCGCCAGCAGTAGGGGTTTACAAGAGACCCAGTACTTC. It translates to CASSRGLQETQYF.

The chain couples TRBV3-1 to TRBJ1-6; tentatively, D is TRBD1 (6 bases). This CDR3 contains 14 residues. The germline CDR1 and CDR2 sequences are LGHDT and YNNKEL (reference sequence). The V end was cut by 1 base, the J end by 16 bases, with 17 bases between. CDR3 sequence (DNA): TGTGCCAGCAGCCAAGGGGGGCGTTGGTTAGGACTCCACTTT. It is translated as CASSQGGRWLGLHF.

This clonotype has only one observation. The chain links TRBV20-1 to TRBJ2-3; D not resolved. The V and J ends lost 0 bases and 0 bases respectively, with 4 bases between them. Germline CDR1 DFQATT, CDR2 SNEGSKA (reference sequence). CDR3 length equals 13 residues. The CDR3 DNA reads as TGCAGTGCTAGAGAGGGCAGCACAGATACGCAGTATTTT. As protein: CSAREGSTDTQYF.

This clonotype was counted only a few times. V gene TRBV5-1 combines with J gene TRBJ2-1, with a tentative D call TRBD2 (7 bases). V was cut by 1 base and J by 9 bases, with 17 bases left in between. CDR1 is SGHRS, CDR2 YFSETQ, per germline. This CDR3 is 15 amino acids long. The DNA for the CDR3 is TGCGCCAGCAGCTTGTTTTCCGGCGGGGGCGGTGAGCAGTTCTTC. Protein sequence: CASSLFSGGGGEQFF.

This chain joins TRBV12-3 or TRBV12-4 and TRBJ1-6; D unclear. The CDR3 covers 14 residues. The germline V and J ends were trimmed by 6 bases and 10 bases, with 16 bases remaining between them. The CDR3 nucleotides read TGTGCCAGCAGAGTCGCGGGCGCTTGGTCACCCCTCCACTTT. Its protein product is CASRVAGAWSPLHF.

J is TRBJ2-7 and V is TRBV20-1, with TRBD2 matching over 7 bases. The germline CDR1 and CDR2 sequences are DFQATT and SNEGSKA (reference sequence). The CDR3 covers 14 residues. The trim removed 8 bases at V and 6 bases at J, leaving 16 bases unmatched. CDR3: CSLTRLAGLAEQYF. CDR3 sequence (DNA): TGCAGTCTTACCCGACTAGCAGGGCTCGCCGAGCAGTACTTC.

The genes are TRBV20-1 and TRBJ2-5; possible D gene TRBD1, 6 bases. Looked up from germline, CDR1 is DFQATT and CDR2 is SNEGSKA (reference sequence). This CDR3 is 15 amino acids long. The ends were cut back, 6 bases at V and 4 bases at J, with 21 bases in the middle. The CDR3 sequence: CSATGPRSRGETQYF. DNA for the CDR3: TGCAGTGCCACAGGTCCCAGGTCCAGGGGAGAGACCCAGTACTTC.

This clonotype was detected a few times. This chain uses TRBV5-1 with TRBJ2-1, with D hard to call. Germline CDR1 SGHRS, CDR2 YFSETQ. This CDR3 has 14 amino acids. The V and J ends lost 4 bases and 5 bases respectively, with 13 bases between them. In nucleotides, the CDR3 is TGCGCCAGCAGCCTCCTCCTCTCGAACAATGAGCAGTTCTTC. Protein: CASSLLLSNNEQFF.

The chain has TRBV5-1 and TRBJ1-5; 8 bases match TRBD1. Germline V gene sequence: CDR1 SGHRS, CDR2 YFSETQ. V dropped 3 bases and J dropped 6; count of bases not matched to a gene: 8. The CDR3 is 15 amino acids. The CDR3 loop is CASSYGQGEGQPQHF. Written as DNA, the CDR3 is TGCGCCAGCAGCTACGGACAGGGCGAGGGTCAGCCCCAGCATTTT.